This TCR beta chain was identified in a study of T cells after yellow fever vaccination (dated by TCRdb to the late 2010s). Broadly, across the study: The SMART-Seq v4 Ultra Low Input RNA kit was used to prepare libraries from fractions with low cell numbers. Two healthy male donors, one aged 18 to 29 and one aged 30 to 40 years, made up the cohort. Bulk TCR alpha and beta repertoires were sequenced longitudinally to track T-cell clones before and after primary and booster YFV17D yellow fever vaccination. Blood was drawn at multiple timepoints before and after primary and secondary immunization, with bulk PBMC replicates and cell subsets isolated. Overall study results and their limits: The secondary T-cell response was weaker than the primary response but faster, peaking on day 5 instead of day 15. A small share of clonotypes occurred in both CD4 and CD8 compartments, likely arising from convergent recombination. Most clones expanded after primary vaccination were re-detected after the booster (almost 97% of CD4 and around 88% of CD8), suggesting broad memory maintenance. Because only a couple of donors were included in the study, the extent to which the findings can be generalized is limited. Computational filtering was needed because FACS-sorted repertoires could contain abundant contaminating clonotypes from the bulk population.

The cysteine opens and the phenylalanine closes a CDR3 of 14 amino acids. The CDR3 DNA has 42 bases and is translated from base 1. According to the germline V gene, CDR1 reads MNHEY and CDR2 reads SVGAGI. V drops 5 bases and J drops 5 bases, leaving 15 bases in between. The run used an Illumina NovaSeq 6000. TCR cDNA was synthesized by 5'RACE template switching, which introduced a universal primer site and unique molecular identifiers. Priming for cDNA synthesis came from both the TCR alpha and TCR beta constant segments. Libraries were amplified in two PCR steps, with sample barcodes and sequencing adapters added in the second step. Sequencing of libraries was done on Illumina HiSeq 2500 (2x100 bp) or NovaSeq (2x150 bp). The original pipeline was this. MIGEC handled demultiplexing of reads and collapsing into UMI consensus sequences, while MiXCR performed V(D)J alignment. Clonotypes responding to the vaccine were identified with edgeR on replicate PBMC samples, with the criteria of FDR below 0.01 and a log2 fold change above 5 up to day 15. Bulk clonotypes were assigned CD4 or CD8 identity according to which sequenced CD4 or CD8 repertoire held them at higher abundance. TCRdb reworked the public reads: Q25 trimming with fastp, MiXCR clone assembly, productive beta chains retained. Each entry merges the rows of one CDR3 protein and shows their most common DNA and genes. TCRdb's processing, not the authors', yielded these V and J calls. The sample yields a few hundred thousand distinct CDR3 sequences; roughly 3.5% were counted once. Of the sample, 20% to 25% is held by the ten largest clones.

The treatment or condition label of this sample denotes: live attenuated yellow fever vaccine strain. At each blood-draw timepoint, two biological replicates of bulk PBMCs were obtained. A standard Ficoll-Paque protocol was used to isolate PBMCs from peripheral blood. TriZol was used to extract RNA from bulk PBMCs, from CD4 and CD8 fractions, and from dextramer-positive and dextramer-negative fractions. This clonotype was seen ten or more times. Its antigen remains unidentified. No much larger clonotype is one base removed from it; base qualities were not supplied. The source was PBMCs, collected on the day of the yellow fever booster vaccination. The receptor was derived from a man aged 18-30 years who received the YFV17D yellow fever vaccine. The chain joins TRBV6-5 to TRBJ2-5; the D call could be TRBD1 or TRBD2, with each sharing 5 bases. The bases read TGTGCCAGCAGTCCACGGGGCCTTCGGGAGACCCAGTACTTC. Its product reads: CASSPRGLRETQYF.